This entry describes one T cell receptor beta chain. The source of the sample is a study of OX40 agonist ivuxolimab in advanced cancers. Sequencing was performed with immunoSEQ multiplex PCR; in TCRdb, only in-frame clones are kept and a portion is missing. This sample has tens of thousands of clones, with roughly 80% found just once. CDR1 and CDR2 from the germline V gene are LNHDA and SQIVND (reference sequence). This CDR3 has 14 amino acids. V dropped 10 bases and J dropped 1 base, with 13 bases sitting between them. The receptor comes from an adult with an advanced solid tumor such as melanoma, head and neck, liver or kidney cancer. The sequences come from CD4+ or CD8+ T cells sorted from blood, collected in a trial of the OX40 agonist ivuxolimab. The gene calls are TRBV19 and TRBJ1-4; D perhaps matches TRBD1 (5 bases). The CDR3 loop is CATKRRGTNEKLFF. CDR3 DNA: TGTGCCACCAAGAGAAGGGGAACTAATGAAAAACTGTTTTTT. The entire variable domain, with the rest obtained from reference TRBV19 and TRBJ1-4, is as follows: DGGITQSPKYLFRKEGQNVTLSCEQNLNHDAMYWYRQDPGQGLRLIYYSQIVNDFQKGDIAEGYSVSREKKESFPLTVTSAQKNPTAFYLCATKRRGTNEKLFFGSGTQLSVL.